These T cell receptor beta chains were read from a single sample in a study of T cells in Graves' hyperthyroidism and ophthalmopathy. TCRdb called the multiplex PCR reads again in MiXCR, with one record for every CDR3 protein. The sample includes a few hundred thousand distinct CDR3 sequences, about a sixth of them seen just once. Sequences were obtained from blood. These receptors were taken from a woman aged 25 to 39 with Graves' hyperthyroidism. The CDR3 runs from the conserved cysteine through the conserved F or W. D genes are given only for firm matches. Expanded clones are given a class, and other clones once, few, many or no size at all.

d_gene	v_gene	abundance	j_gene	CDR3nt	CDR3aa
.	TRBV30	many	TRBJ2-7	TGTGCCTGGAGTGTTTCAGGGAGGGAGCAGTACTTC	CAWSVSGREQYF
.	TRBV30	few	TRBJ1-4	TGTGCCTGGGGTCTCCGTTGGGGACTTAATGAAAAACTGTTTTTT	CAWGLRWGLNEKLFF
TRBD1	TRBV5-1	.	TRBJ1-2	TGCGCCAGCAGCTTGAATCAGGGGGCAGACGGCTACACCTTC	CASSLNQGADGYTF
TRBD2	TRBV5-4	.	TRBJ2-4	TGTGCCAGCAGCTTGGCGGGGGGATCGGGGGTGGGCAAAAACATTCAGTACTTC	CASSLAGGSGVGKNIQYF
.	TRBV6-1	few	TRBJ1-2	TGTGCCAGCTCCAGACCCCCGGGGTTGACTGGCTACACCTTC	CASSRPPGLTGYTF
.	TRBV2	many	TRBJ2-7	TGTGCCAGCAGCGGGGATTCAGGCGAGCAGTACTTC	CASSGDSGEQYF
.	TRBV19	.	TRBJ2-1	TGTGCCAGCGCGATAGAGGAGGGGGGACGCGATGAGCAGTTCTTC	CASAIEEGGRDEQFF
.	TRBV9	.	TRBJ2-1	TGTGCCAGCACCACTTCGGAGGGGGGGAGCTCCTACAATGAGCAGTTCTTC	CASTTSEGGSSYNEQFF
TRBD2	TRBV9	many	TRBJ2-1	TGTGCCAGCAGCGTCCTTAGCGGGCATTCCTACAATGAGCAGTTCTTC	CASSVLSGHSYNEQFF
.	TRBV10-3	few	TRBJ1-6	TGTGCCATCAGTGAGCCGGGGGGCAGAGAGAATTCACCCCTCCACTTT	CAISEPGGRENSPLHF
TRBD1	TRBV2	once	TRBJ1-4	TGTGCCCGCAGCGTCGACAGGGCGGGCGAAAAACTGTTTTTT	CARSVDRAGEKLFF
TRBD2	TRBV20-1	.	TRBJ2-1	TGCAGTGCTAGAGACCCTACTAGCGGGAGTTACAATGAGCGGTTCTTC	CSARDPTSGSYNERFF
.	TRBV11-2	.	TRBJ2-1	TGTGCCAGCAATCGGGGGAGCAATGAGCAGTTCTTC	CASNRGSNEQFF
.	TRBV6-1	few	TRBJ1-2	TGTGCCAGGCAGTATGGCTACACCTTC	CARQYGYTF
.	TRBV4-1	few	TRBJ2-4	TGCGCCAGCAGCCAAGACGGGGAATCAGGGGCCAAAAACATTCAGTACTTC	CASSQDGESGAKNIQYF
.	TRBV18	few	TRBJ1-6	TGTGCCAGCTCCAGGAGTAGCTCCTATAATTCACCCCTCCACTTT	CASSRSSSYNSPLHF
.	TRBV7-9	.	TRBJ2-2	TGTGCCAGCAGGGAGCTGGGGTACACCGGGGAGCTGTTTTTT	CASRELGYTGELFF
.	TRBV29-1	.	TRBJ2-7	TGCAGCGTTGAGGATACCTACGAGCAGTACTTC	CSVEDTYEQYF
.	TRBV2	many	TRBJ2-7	TGTGCCAGCAGTGTCACAGGGCAAACCTACGAGCAGTACTTC	CASSVTGQTYEQYF
.	TRBV28	.	TRBJ2-7	TGTGCCAGCAGTTTATTTCGGTTCGGCGAGCAGTACTTC	CASSLFRFGEQYF
.	TRBV6-1	many	TRBJ1-1	TGTGCCAGCAGTGCGGGTGCCGCAACTGAAGCTTTCTTT	CASSAGAATEAFF
TRBD2	TRBV2	many	TRBJ2-3	TGTGCCAGCTCCCCGGGACTAGATTTCACAGATACGCAGTATTTT	CASSPGLDFTDTQYF
.	TRBV30	many	TRBJ1-5	TGTGCCTGGAGTGTGGACAGAGGCAATCAGCCCCAGCATTTT	CAWSVDRGNQPQHF
.	TRBV6-2/TRBV6-3	.	TRBJ2-6	TGTGCCAGCAGTTACCCTCTTGGAACTGGGGCCAACGTCCTGACTTTC	CASSYPLGTGANVLTF
.	TRBV9	few	TRBJ1-2	TGTGCCAGCAGCGTAGCTGAGAGCCACTATGGCTACACCTTC	CASSVAESHYGYTF
TRBD2	TRBV20-1	.	TRBJ2-2	TGCAGTGCCCGGGATGGAGCGGGGCTTCGGGGCGGGGAGCTGTTTTTT	CSARDGAGLRGGELFF
TRBD1	TRBV7-3	many	TRBJ2-2	TGTGCCAGCAGCCCGGAGGGGGACAGGGGAAGGGCCGGGGAGCTGTTTTTT	CASSPEGDRGRAGELFF
TRBD1	TRBV4-1	few	TRBJ2-1	TGCGCCAGCAGCGCGATACAGGGGGCGTCCTACAATGAGCAGTTCTTC	CASSAIQGASYNEQFF
TRBD2	TRBV10-3	many	TRBJ2-3	TGTGCCATCAAGGGGACTAGCGGGTCCACAGATACGCAGTATTTT	CAIKGTSGSTDTQYF
TRBD2	TRBV7-2	.	TRBJ2-1	TGTGCCAGCAGCTTACACCCTGTATTTCCGGGAGGTAACAATGAGCAGTTCTTC	CASSLHPVFPGGNNEQFF
TRBD2	TRBV7-2	.	TRBJ2-2	TGTGCCAGCAGCCCGCCGGGAGGGCCGGGAACCGGGGAGCTGTTTTTT	CASSPPGGPGTGELFF
TRBD2	TRBV11-2	many	TRBJ2-7	TGTGCCAGCAGCGTCGGCTTGACTAGCGGGAGTGTGAGCTACGAGCAGTACTTC	CASSVGLTSGSVSYEQYF
.	TRBV29-1	.	TRBJ1-2	TGCAGCGTCGGGGCAGGTTCTCCCCCTATGGGCTACACCTTC	CSVGAGSPPMGYTF
.	TRBV7-2	many	TRBJ2-7	TGTGCCAGCAACATCCCCGGGCGAAGGGAGCAGTACTTC	CASNIPGRREQYF
TRBD2	TRBV5-1	many	TRBJ2-1	TGCGCCAGCAGCTTTAGCGGGAGGTACAATGAGCAGTTCTTC	CASSFSGRYNEQFF
TRBD1	TRBV2	many	TRBJ1-1	TGTGCCGTTTTGGGACAGCCGAACACTGAAGCTTTCTTT	CAVLGQPNTEAFF
TRBD2	TRBV6-2/TRBV6-3	many	TRBJ2-7	TGTGCCAGCAGTTCGGGGACTAGCGGGCCCTCCTACGAGCAGTACTTC	CASSSGTSGPSYEQYF
.	TRBV5-1	many	TRBJ1-1	TGCGCCAGCAGCGAAACTACAGTGGGAGGGACTGAAGCTTTCTTT	CASSETTVGGTEAFF
.	TRBV7-9	.	TRBJ1-3	TGTGCCAGCAGCTTAGCGGACGCGACCATATATTTT	CASSLADATIYF
TRBD1	TRBV30	few	TRBJ1-1	TGTGCCTGGAGAGGACTGACAGGGCTCACTGAAGCTTTCTTT	CAWRGLTGLTEAFF
.	TRBV12-3/TRBV12-4	many	TRBJ2-5	TGTGCCAGCAGTTTAGTTCGTCGGGAGACCCAGTACTTC	CASSLVRRETQYF
.	TRBV6-1	few	TRBJ1-5	TGTGCCAGCAGTAGACAGTACTCCGGCAATCAGCCCCAGCATTTT	CASSRQYSGNQPQHF
.	TRBV10-3	.	TRBJ2-7	TGTGCCATCTGCAAGGCGGACCCGTACGAGCAGTACTTC	CAICKADPYEQYF
.	TRBV29-1	.	TRBJ2-1	TGCAGCGTTGAGGCGGAAGGCTCCTACAATGAGCAGTTCTTC	CSVEAEGSYNEQFF
.	TRBV10-3	many	TRBJ1-1	TGTGCCACCGAAACCGCAGCGGGAATGAACACTGAAGCTTTCTTT	CATETAAGMNTEAFF
.	TRBV6-1	many	TRBJ1-2	TGTGCCAGCAGTGAAAGAGGATACTATGGCTACACCTTC	CASSERGYYGYTF
.	TRBV2	many	TRBJ2-1	TGTGCCAGCAGTGATTCCCGCCTAAGCTCCTACAATGAGCAGTTCTTC	CASSDSRLSSYNEQFF
TRBD2	TRBV6-2/TRBV6-3	.	TRBJ2-3	TGTGCCAGCAGTTACTCGATTCTAGCGGGATCGACAGATACGCAGTATTTT	CASSYSILAGSTDTQYF
.	TRBV19	few	TRBJ1-5	TGTGCCAGTAGTATAAGGGCCCGCAATCAGCCCCAGCATTTT	CASSIRARNQPQHF
.	TRBV10-3	many	TRBJ2-3	TGTGCCATCAGGAGCGAAATGGGCACAGATACGCAGTATTTT	CAIRSEMGTDTQYF
.	TRBV7-9	few	TRBJ2-7	TGTGCCAGCAGCCCCCTACTAGACTCCTACGAGCAGTACTTC	CASSPLLDSYEQYF
TRBD1	TRBV4-1	.	TRBJ2-1	TGCGCCAGCAGCCAGACGGGACAGGGGAGAGGCGATGAGCAGTTCTTC	CASSQTGQGRGDEQFF
.	TRBV5-6	many	TRBJ2-2	TGTGCCAGCAGCTTGGCCTCACTCACCGGGGAGCTGTTTTTT	CASSLASLTGELFF
.	TRBV20-1	few	TRBJ2-5	TGCAGTGCTAGAGATGGAAGGGACCAAGAGACCCAGTACTTC	CSARDGRDQETQYF
.	TRBV5-1	.	TRBJ1-4	TGCGCCAGCAGCCCGGATACTGGAATCGAAAAACTGTTTTTT	CASSPDTGIEKLFF
.	TRBV12-3/TRBV12-4	many	TRBJ1-5	TGTGCCAGCAGTTCCTACTCCTCGACAGGAACTAGCAATCAGCCCCAGCATTTT	CASSSYSSTGTSNQPQHF
.	TRBV3-1	many	TRBJ2-5	TGTGCCAGCAGCCAAGGTGTAACAGGCCAAGAGACCCAGTACTTC	CASSQGVTGQETQYF